This TCR beta chain was profiled in a study of cytomegalovirus exposure and HLA in healthy donors. The CDR3 runs to 17 residues. The ends were cut back, 7 bases at V and 0 bases at J, with 19 bases in the middle. CDR1 is WSHSY, CDR2 SAAADI, per germline. The assay was immunoSEQ multiplex PCR, and TCRdb's table has in-frame clones only and misses some. The table has about 300,000 clones, roughly 90% seen once. Material: PBMCs. This TCR derives from a woman aged 18-29 years in good health and CMV-seronegative. The chain has TRBV10-2 and TRBJ1-3, with unresolved D. The CDR3 spells CASTFSPDGFSGNTIYF. The CDR3, as DNA: TGCGCCAGCACCTTTTCGCCTGACGGGTTCTCTGGAAACACCATATATTTT.